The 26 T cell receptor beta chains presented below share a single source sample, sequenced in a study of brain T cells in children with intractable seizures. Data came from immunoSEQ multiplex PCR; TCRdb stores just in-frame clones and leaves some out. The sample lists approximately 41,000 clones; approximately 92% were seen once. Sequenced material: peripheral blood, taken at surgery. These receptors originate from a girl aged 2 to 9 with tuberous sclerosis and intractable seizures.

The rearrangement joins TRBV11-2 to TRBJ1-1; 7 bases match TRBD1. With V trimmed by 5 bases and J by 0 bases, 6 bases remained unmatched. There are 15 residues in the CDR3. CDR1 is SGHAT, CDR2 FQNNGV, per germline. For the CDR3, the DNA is TGTGCCAGCAGCCCGGGACAGTCATTGAACACTGAAGCTTTCTTT. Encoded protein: CASSPGQSLNTEAFF. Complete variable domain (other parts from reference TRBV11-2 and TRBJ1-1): EAGVAQSPRYKIIEKRQSVAFWCNPISGHATLYWYQQILGQGPKLLIQFQNNGVVDDSQLPKDRFSAERLKGVDSTLKIQPAKLEDSAVYLCASSPGQSLNTEAFFGQGTRLTVV.

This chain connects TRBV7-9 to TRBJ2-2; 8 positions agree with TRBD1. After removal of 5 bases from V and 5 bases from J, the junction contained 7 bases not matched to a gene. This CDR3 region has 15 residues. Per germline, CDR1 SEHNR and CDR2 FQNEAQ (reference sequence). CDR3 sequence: CASSPRQGRTGELFF. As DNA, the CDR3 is TGTGCCAGCAGCCCGCGACAGGGGCGGACCGGGGAGCTGTTTTTT. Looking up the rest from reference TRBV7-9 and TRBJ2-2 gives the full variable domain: DTGVSQNPRHKITKRGQNVTFRCDPISEHNRLYWYRQTLGQGPEFLTYFQNEAQLEKSRLLSDRFSAERPKGSFSTLEIQRTEQGDSAMYLCASSPRQGRTGELFFGEGSRLTVL.

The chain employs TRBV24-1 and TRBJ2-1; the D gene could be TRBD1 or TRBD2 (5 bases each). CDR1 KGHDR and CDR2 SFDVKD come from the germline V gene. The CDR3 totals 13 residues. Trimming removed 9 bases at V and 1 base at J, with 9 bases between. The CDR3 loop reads CATGTGSYNEQFF. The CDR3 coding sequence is TGTGCCACCGGGACGGGATCCTACAATGAGCAGTTCTTC.

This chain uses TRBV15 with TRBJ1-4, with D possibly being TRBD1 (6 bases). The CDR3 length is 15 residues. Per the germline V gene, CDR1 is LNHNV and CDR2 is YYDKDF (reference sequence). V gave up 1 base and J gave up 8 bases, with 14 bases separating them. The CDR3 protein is CATSRGGQGNEKLFF. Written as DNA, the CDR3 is TGTGCCACCAGCAGAGGCGGCCAGGGGAACGAAAAACTGTTTTTT. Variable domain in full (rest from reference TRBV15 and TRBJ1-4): DAMVIQNPRYQVTQFGKPVTLSCSQTLNHNVMYWYQQKSSQAPKLLFHYYDKDFNNEADTPDNFQSRRPNTSFCFLDIRSPGLGDTAMYLCATSRGGQGNEKLFFGSGTQLSVL.

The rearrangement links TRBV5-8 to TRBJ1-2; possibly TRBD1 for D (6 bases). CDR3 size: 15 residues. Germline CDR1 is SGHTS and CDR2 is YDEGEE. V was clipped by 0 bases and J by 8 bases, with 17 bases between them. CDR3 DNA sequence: TGTGCCAGCAGCTTGGCTTTTCCGGGGGCCAGCGGCTACACCTTC. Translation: CASSLAFPGASGYTF.

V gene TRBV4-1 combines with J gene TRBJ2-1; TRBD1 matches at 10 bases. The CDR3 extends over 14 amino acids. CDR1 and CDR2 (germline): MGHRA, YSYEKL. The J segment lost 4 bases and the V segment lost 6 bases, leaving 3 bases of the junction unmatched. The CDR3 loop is CASRGQGHYNEQFF. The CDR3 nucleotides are TGCGCCAGCAGGGGACAGGGGCATTACAATGAGCAGTTCTTC.

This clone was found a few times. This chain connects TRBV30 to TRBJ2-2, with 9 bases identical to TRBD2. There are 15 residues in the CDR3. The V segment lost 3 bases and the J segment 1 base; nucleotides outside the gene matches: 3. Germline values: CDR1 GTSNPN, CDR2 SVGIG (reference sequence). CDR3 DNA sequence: TGTGCCTGGAGGGGAGCGGGGGGGAACACCGGGGAGCTGTTTTTT. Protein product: CAWRGAGGNTGELFF. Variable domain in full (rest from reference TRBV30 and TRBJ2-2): SQTIHQWPATLVQPVGSPLSLECTVEGTSNPNLYWYRQAAGRGLQLLFYSVGIGQISSEVPQNLSASRPQDRQFILSSKKLLLSDSGFYLCAWRGAGGNTGELFFGEGSRLTVL.

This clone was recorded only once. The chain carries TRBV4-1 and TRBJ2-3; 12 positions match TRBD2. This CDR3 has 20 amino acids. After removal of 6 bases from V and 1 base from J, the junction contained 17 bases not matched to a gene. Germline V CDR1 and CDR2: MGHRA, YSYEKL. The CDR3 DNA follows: TGCGCCAGCAGTCCAAGAAGTAGAGGACTAGCGGGACGCGGCACAGATACGCAGTATTTT. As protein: CASSPRSRGLAGRGTDTQYF.

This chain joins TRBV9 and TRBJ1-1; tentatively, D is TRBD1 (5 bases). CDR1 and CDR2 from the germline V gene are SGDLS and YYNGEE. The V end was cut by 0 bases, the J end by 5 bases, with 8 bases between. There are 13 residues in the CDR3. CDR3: CASSVVTATEAFF. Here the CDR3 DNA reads TGTGCCAGCAGCGTAGTGACAGCGACTGAAGCTTTCTTT.

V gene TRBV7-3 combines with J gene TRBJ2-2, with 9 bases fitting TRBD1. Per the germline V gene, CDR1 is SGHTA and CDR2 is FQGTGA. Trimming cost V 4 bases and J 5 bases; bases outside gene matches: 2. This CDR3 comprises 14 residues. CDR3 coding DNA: TGTGCCAGCAGCTGGACAGGGGAGACCGGGGAGCTGTTTTTT. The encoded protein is CASSWTGETGELFF.

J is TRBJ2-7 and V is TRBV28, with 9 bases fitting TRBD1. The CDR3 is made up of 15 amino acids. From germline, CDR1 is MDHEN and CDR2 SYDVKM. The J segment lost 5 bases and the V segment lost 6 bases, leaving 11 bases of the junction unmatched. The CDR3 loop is CASSSSGTGFHEQYF. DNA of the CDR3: TGTGCCAGCAGCTCGTCCGGGACAGGGTTCCACGAGCAGTACTTC.

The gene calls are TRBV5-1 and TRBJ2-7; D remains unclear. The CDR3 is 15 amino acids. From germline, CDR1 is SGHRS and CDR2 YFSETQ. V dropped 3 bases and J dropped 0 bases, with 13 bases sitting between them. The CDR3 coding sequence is TGCGCCAGCAGCTCAAGCTTTAGTGTCTCCTACGAGCAGTACTTC. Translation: CASSSSFSVSYEQYF. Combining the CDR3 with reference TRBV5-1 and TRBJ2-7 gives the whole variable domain KAGVTQTPRYLIKTRGQQVTLSCSPISGHRSVSWYQQTPGQGLQFLFEYFSETQRNKGNFPGRFSGRQFSNSRSEMNVSTLELGDSALYLCASSSSFSVSYEQYFGPGTRLTVT.

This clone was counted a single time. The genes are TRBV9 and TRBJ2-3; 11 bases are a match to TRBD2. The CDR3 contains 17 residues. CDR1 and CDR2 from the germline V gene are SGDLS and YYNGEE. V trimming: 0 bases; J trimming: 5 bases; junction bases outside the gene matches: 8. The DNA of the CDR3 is TGTGCCAGCAGCGTAGGGGTTAGCGGGGGGGCCGTAGATACGCAGTATTTT. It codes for CASSVGVSGGAVDTQYF.

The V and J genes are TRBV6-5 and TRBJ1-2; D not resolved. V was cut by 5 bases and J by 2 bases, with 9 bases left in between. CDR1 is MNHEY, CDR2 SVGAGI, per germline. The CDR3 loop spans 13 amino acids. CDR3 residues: CASSQTLNYGYTF. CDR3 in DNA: TGTGCCAGCAGTCAGACCTTAAACTATGGCTACACCTTC.

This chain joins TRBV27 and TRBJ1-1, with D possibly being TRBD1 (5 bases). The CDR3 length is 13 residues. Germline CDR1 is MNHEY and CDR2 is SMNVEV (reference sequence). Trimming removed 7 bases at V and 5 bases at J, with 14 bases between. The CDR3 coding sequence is TGTGCCAGCAATCACCCAGGGATGACTGAAGCTTTCTTT. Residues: CASNHPGMTEAFF.

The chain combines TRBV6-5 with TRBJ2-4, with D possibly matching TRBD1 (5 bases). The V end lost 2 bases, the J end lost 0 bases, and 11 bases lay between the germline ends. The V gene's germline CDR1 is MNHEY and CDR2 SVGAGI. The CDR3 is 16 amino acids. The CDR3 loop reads CASSYDYRIAKNIQYF. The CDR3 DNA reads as TGTGCCAGCAGTTACGATTACAGGATAGCCAAAAACATTCAGTACTTC.

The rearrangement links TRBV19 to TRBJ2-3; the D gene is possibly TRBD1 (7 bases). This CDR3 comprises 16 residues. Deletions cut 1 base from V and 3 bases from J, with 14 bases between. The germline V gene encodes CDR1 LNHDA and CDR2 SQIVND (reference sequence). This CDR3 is CASSIGRGRFTDTQYF. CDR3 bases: TGTGCCAGTAGTATAGGGAGGGGGCGATTTACAGATACGCAGTATTTT.

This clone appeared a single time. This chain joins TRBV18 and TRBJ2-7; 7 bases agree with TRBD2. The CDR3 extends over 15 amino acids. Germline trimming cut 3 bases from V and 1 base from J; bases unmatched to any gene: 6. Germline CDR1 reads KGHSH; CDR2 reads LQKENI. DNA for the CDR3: TGTGCCAGCTCACCCACCGGGGGGATGTCCTACGAGCAGTACGTC. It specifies CASSPTGGMSYEQYV.

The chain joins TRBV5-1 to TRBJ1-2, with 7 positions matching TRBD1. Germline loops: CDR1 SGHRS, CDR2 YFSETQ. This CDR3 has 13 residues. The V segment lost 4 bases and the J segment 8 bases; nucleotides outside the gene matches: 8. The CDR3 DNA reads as TGCGCCAGCAGCGAAGACAGGGTAGAAGGCTACACCTTC. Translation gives CASSEDRVEGYTF.

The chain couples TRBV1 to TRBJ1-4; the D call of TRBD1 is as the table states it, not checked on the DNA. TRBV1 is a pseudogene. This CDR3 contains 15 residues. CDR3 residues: CTSSHDGQGEEKLFF. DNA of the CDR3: TGCACCAGCAGCCACGATGGACAGGGCGAAGAAAAACTGTTTTTT.

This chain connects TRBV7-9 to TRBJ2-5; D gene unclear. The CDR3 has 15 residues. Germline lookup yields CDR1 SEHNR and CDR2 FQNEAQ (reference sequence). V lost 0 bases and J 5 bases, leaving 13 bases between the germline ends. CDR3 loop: CASSLASVLGETQYF. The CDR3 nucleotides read TGTGCCAGCAGCTTAGCGTCCGTGTTGGGTGAGACCCAGTACTTC.

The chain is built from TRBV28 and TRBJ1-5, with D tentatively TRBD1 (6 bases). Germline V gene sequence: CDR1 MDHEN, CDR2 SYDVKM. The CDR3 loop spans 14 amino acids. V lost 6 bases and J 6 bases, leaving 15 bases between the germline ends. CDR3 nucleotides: TGTGCCAGCAGCCCCACAGGGTCGGGTCAGCCCCAGCATTTT. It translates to CASSPTGSGQPQHF.

CDR3 loop: CASSLIGQGGLGAFF. DNA of the CDR3: TGTGCCAGCAGCCTCATAGGTCAGGGGGGCCTCGGAGCTTTCTTT. The chain has TRBV7-8 and TRBJ1-1; TRBD1 matches 7 bases. J was trimmed by 10 bases and V by 5 bases; bases with no gene match: 16. Germline V gene sequence: CDR1 SGHVS, CDR2 FQNEAQ. There are 15 residues in the CDR3.

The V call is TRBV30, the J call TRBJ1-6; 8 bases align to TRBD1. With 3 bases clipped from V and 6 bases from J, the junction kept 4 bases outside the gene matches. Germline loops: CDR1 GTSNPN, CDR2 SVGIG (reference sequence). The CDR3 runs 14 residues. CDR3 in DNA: TGTGCCTGGAGCGTGGACAGGGCTAATTCACCCCTCCACTTT. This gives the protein CAWSVDRANSPLHF.

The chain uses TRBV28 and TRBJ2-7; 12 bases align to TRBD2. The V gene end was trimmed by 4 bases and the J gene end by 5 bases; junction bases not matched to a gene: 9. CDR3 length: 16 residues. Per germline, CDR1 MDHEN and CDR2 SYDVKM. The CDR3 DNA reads TGTGCCAGCAGTTCTCTAGCGGGGGGGCCAAGAAACGAGCAGTACGTC. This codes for CASSSLAGGPRNEQYV.

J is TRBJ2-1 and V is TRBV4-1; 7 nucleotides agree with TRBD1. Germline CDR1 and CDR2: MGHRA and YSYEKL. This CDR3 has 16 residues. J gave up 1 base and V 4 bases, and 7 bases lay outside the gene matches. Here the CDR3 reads CASSRQTGTSYNEQFF. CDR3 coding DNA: TGCGCCAGCAGCCGACAGACAGGGACGTCCTACAATGAGCAGTTCTTC.